Described below is a single T cell receptor (beta chain) sequence and its context. Its recognized antigen is unknown. No clone much larger than this one lies a single base away; base qualities are absent. This sample was taken from a study of shared clonotypes between healthy human individuals (dated by TCRdb to the early 2020s). Notes on the research overall: Three men and two women, aged 18 to 49 years, made up the cohort. To estimate repertoire size and how much clonotype sharing occurs between individuals, the study deeply sequenced the blood TCR repertoires of five healthy adults. To increase sequencing depth and limit assay-specific biases, different laboratories used diverse techniques to prepare libraries and sequence TCR repertoires. Per donor, leukapheresis produced somewhere between about 0.8 and 9 billion PBMCs. Results and caveats for the whole study, not just this receptor: Pairwise subsampling led to the expectation that sequencing depth would affect the degree of clonotype sharing among donors. Sampling was restricted to blood, and TCR repertoires in tissue are likely to differ from TCR repertoires in blood. The small number of donors limited the genetic and exposure-history diversity represented.

The donors were healthy, HIV-negative adults with no recently reported acute infections or vaccinations. Every donor was a Caucasian adult residing in Nashville, Tennessee, USA. For unsorted samples, about 87 million PBMCs were counted, and genomic DNA was extracted using the QIAamp DNA Blood Mini kit. Blood was obtained by leukapheresis, after which PBMCs were separated by Ficoll-Histopaque density gradient centrifugation and cryopreserved in liquid nitrogen vapor phase. TCR CDR3 regions were amplified from genomic DNA by multiplex PCR using the deep immunoSEQ assay. Extracted genomic DNA from each cell subset was distributed evenly across all wells of several immunoSEQ 96-well plates, and each plate was treated as a replicate. For unsorted PBMC, around 290 ng of genomic DNA, equivalent to about 32,000 T cell genomes, went into each replicate PCR. Genomic DNA from unsorted PBMC was sequenced over ten immunoSEQ deep assay plates. The purified libraries were quantified using a Qubit 3.0 fluorometer, sized with a Bioanalyzer 2100, and then quantified again using the KAPA Library Quantification kit. Every immunoSEQ 96-well plate was sequenced on a dedicated single-read 150-cycle Illumina NextSeq 550 flow cell. As for the authors' bioinformatics: The immunoSEQ output contained only junctional sequences without quality scores, so filtering could not match that applied to full-length reads. To assign V/J genes and CDR3, sequences were annotated against IMGT germline references using PyIR, a Python wrapper for IgBLAST v1.9. Reads were filtered out if the reads had weak V/J assignments (E-value above 1e-6), no CDR3, stop codons, out-of-frame junctions, or ambiguous translated residues. V3J clonotypes were defined by identical inferred V gene, J gene, and CDR3 amino acid sequence. The percentage overlap between two repertoires was calculated by dividing the number of shared unique clonotypes by the size of the smaller repertoire. Richness of each repertoire was evaluated using RTK rarefaction, the Chao1 estimator, and Recon v2.1 estimates of unobserved clonotypes. TCRdb re-hosts the immuneACCESS table, in-frame sequences only. Its copies lack some clones; in the studies checked, an unresolved V gene accounts for under half of them, and the cause for the rest is not known. V and J calls and clone size follow that table, whereas D and trimming were derived from the DNA. This sample gives over 400,000 clones in total; 70% to 80% of them show up just once. The top ten clonotypes cover 12% of the sample.

The sequence derives from a woman aged 40 to 49 in good health. Some clones in this sample may be carry-over from other donors' samples. Sample: PBMCs.

The nucleotides read TGTGCCAGCAGCGGAGTACGCTCTGGAAACACCATATATTTT. It translates to CASSGVRSGNTIYF. The rearranged chain carries TRBV9 and TRBJ1-3, with no confident D gene call. Per the germline V gene, SGDLS is the CDR1 and YYNGEE is the CDR2. The CDR3 contains 14 residues, cysteine and phenylalanine counted. Here the CDR3 DNA is all that survives: 42 bases in frame from base 1. A distance of 7 bases separates the germline ends of V and J, which lose 3 bases and 0 bases respectively.